The 23 T cell receptor beta chains below were found in one sample sequenced in a study of neurological immune-mediated disorders. TCRdb independently ran MiXCR on the 5' RACE reads; one entry per CDR3 protein. The repertoire has about 41,000 distinct CDR3 sequences, approximately 15% of them found once; the top ten carry approximately 3.5%. Sequences were obtained from CD4+ T cells from blood. The source of these receptors is a woman in her sixties with HTLV-1-associated myelopathy (HAM/TSP).

This clonotype was observed many times. The gene calls are TRBV7-9 and TRBJ1-2, with D possibly being TRBD1 (5 bases). The CDR3 consists of 16 residues. Germline V gene lookup returns CDR1 SEHNR and CDR2 FQNEAQ (reference sequence). Trimming pared 1 base from V and 2 bases from J, leaving 14 bases between. The CDR3 sequence: CASSLGTGLTNYGYTF. DNA for the CDR3: TGTGCCAGCAGCTTAGGTACGGGGCTCACCAACTATGGCTACACCTTC.

The sample holds many counts of this clonotype. The chain recombines TRBV5-6 with TRBJ2-3, with 9 bases identical to TRBD2. The V and J ends lost 2 bases and 0 bases, in that order; junction bases with no gene match: 4. The CDR3 spans 16 residues. Germline values: CDR1 SGHDT, CDR2 YYEEEE. CDR3 DNA sequence: TGTGCCAGCAGCTTCGGTGCGGGGGGGAGCACAGATACGCAGTATTTT. Encoded protein: CASSFGAGGSTDTQYF.

This clonotype was observed many times. The chain couples TRBV7-6 to TRBJ2-2; 9 bases match TRBD2. Looked up from germline, CDR1 is SGHVS and CDR2 is FNYEAQ. This CDR3 region has 16 residues. V lost 5 bases to trimming and J lost 2 bases; unmatched junction nucleotides: 6. In DNA, the CDR3 is TGTGCCAGCAGCCCCCGACTAGCGGAAAACACCGGGGAGCTGTTTTTT. It yields the protein CASSPRLAENTGELFF.

The table lists this clonotype with many counts. V gene TRBV5-1 combines with J gene TRBJ2-7, with 7 bases that match TRBD1. The CDR3 consists of 13 residues. CDR1 and CDR2 (germline): SGHRS, YFSETQ. Trimming at V came to 4 bases and at J to 3 bases, leaving 4 bases not matched to a gene. The CDR3 DNA reads TGCGCCAGCAGCCTTAGGACAGGCTACGAGCAGTACTTC. Its protein product is CASSLRTGYEQYF. The whole variable domain, filled in from reference TRBV5-1 and TRBJ2-7, reads KAGVTQTPRYLIKTRGQQVTLSCSPISGHRSVSWYQQTPGQGLQFLFEYFSETQRNKGNFPGRFSGRQFSNSRSEMNVSTLELGDSALYLCASSLRTGYEQYFGPGTRLTVT.

The sample holds many counts of this clonotype. V is TRBV29-1 and J is TRBJ1-1; TRBD1 matches at 9 bases. Looked up from germline, CDR1 is SQVTM and CDR2 is ANQGSEA. V gave up 7 bases and J gave up 10 bases; unmatched junction bases: 10. This CDR3 is built from 12 residues. The CDR3 coding sequence is TGCAGCGCCGGGGGACAGGGCGAAGCAGCTTTCTTT. This translates into CSAGGQGEAAFF.

V gene TRBV5-4 combines with J gene TRBJ2-2, with 11 bases lining up with TRBD1. From germline, CDR1 is SGHNT and CDR2 YYREEE (reference sequence). The CDR3 sequence is 16 residues long. The junction had 4 bases not matched to a gene; V was cut back by 3 bases and J by 3 bases. The CDR3 DNA is TGTGCCAGCAGCTCGGGGACAGGGGGATACACCGGGGAGCTGTTTTTT. Amino acids: CASSSGTGGYTGELFF.

This clonotype was recorded only once. An end of the junction does not agree with germline; a read error may underlie this. The CDR3 is CASSVTRDLLTDTQYF. The DNA for the CDR3 is TGCGCAAGCAGCGTAACCCGGGACTTATTAACAGATACGCAGTATTTT. This sequence joins TRBV5-1 and TRBJ2-3, with D perhaps matching TRBD2 (6 bases). Germline lookup yields CDR1 SGHRS and CDR2 YFSETQ. The CDR3 consists of 16 residues.

The chain has TRBV5-5 and TRBJ1-1; no reliable D call. Germline CDR1 reads SGHKS; CDR2 reads YYEKEE (reference sequence). The CDR3 runs to 13 residues. The V gene lost 6 bases and the J gene lost 1 base, with 10 bases spanning the gap. The CDR3 reads CASIPVPNTEAFF. The CDR3 nucleotides read TGTGCCAGCATCCCGGTACCGAACACTGAAGCTTTCTTT.

This clonotype has at least ten counts. V and J are TRBV6-6 and TRBJ1-5; D is uncertain. V gave up 6 bases and J gave up 3 bases, with 9 bases separating them. The CDR3 consists of 13 residues. Per the germline V gene, CDR1 is MNHNY and CDR2 is SVGAGI (reference sequence). The CDR3: CASRGRINQPQHF. Here the CDR3 DNA reads TGTGCCAGCAGAGGACGGATCAATCAGCCCCAGCATTTT.

This clonotype was picked up many times. This chain links TRBV12-3 or TRBV12-4 with TRBJ1-5; unclear D gene. V was clipped by 3 bases and J by 0 bases, with 12 bases between them. This CDR3 is built from 16 residues. The CDR3 coding sequence is TGTGCCAGCAGTTTGGAGTCTCCATATAGCAATCAGCCCCAGCATTTT. It yields the protein CASSLESPYSNQPQHF.

Ten or more counts support this clonotype. The chain employs TRBV27 and TRBJ2-7; 8 bases align to TRBD1. Germline V gene sequence: CDR1 MNHEY, CDR2 SMNVEV (reference sequence). The J segment lost 6 bases and the V segment lost 0 bases, leaving 4 bases of the junction unmatched. There are 14 residues in the CDR3. The CDR3 protein is CASSLSLTGAEQYF. Written as DNA, the CDR3 is TGTGCCAGCAGTTTATCCCTGACAGGGGCCGAGCAGTACTTC.

This clonotype was found many times. V gene TRBV5-1 combines with J gene TRBJ2-3; perhaps D is TRBD1 or TRBD2 (5 bases each). The CDR3 spans 16 residues. With 4 bases removed from V and 3 bases from J, the gap between germline ends came to 18 bases. Germline-derived CDR1 and CDR2 are SGHRS and YFSETQ. CDR3 DNA: TGCGCCAGCAGCAGGGGACCATCAACCCCAACAGATACGCAGTATTTT. As protein: CASSRGPSTPTDTQYF.

There are many counts of this clonotype. V and J are TRBV20-1 and TRBJ2-3; the match to TRBD2 covers 10 bases. Unmatched junction bases numbered 4, after V lost 3 bases and J lost 1 base. Germline V CDR1 and CDR2: DFQATT, SNEGSKA (reference sequence). This CDR3 comprises 15 residues. The CDR3 nucleotides read TGCAGTGCTAGCCGGCTAGCGGGGGGCACAGATACGCAGTATTTT. Translated, it gives CSASRLAGGTDTQYF.

In its sample, this clonotype was seen many times. This chain joins TRBV20-1 and TRBJ1-1, with TRBD1 identical over 9 bases. The CDR3 is 14 residues long. Germline lookup yields CDR1 DFQATT and CDR2 SNEGSKA (reference sequence). The V and J ends lost 1 base and 5 bases, in that order; junction bases with no gene match: 5. DNA for the CDR3: TGCAGTGCTAGAGCCGACAGGGGGGGGACTGAAGCTTTCTTT. It translates to CSARADRGGTEAFF.

This clonotype was seen repeatedly, ten times or more. The J gene is TRBJ2-1, the V gene TRBV20-1; maybe TRBD2 (6 bases). The CDR3 contains 15 residues. Germline V lookup: CDR1 DFQATT, CDR2 SNEGSKA (reference sequence). V lost 3 bases and J lost 13, with 25 bases in between. For the CDR3, the DNA is TGCAGTGCTAGGGGGACTTCTAGTTTCCCAAGTCCCCAGTTCTTC. It is translated as CSARGTSSFPSPQFF.

This clonotype was seen many times. The chain has TRBV7-8 and TRBJ2-1, with D possibly matching TRBD1 (6 bases). V lost 1 base and J lost 3, with 10 bases in between. Per the germline V gene, CDR1 is SGHVS and CDR2 is FQNEAQ. This CDR3 is built from 15 residues. The CDR3 DNA reads TGTGCCAGCAGCTTAGACAGGGTAGGCTACAATGAGCAGTTCTTC. Its protein product is CASSLDRVGYNEQFF.

The chain uses TRBV6-6 and TRBJ1-1; D uncertain. Trimming pared 5 bases from V and 0 bases from J, leaving 16 bases between. Per the germline V gene, CDR1 is MNHNY and CDR2 is SVGAGI (reference sequence). The CDR3 loop spans 16 amino acids. The CDR3 is CASSPTGGPMNTEAFF. The CDR3 region has the DNA TGTGCCAGCAGTCCCACCGGAGGGCCCATGAACACTGAAGCTTTCTTT.

This clonotype has ten or more counts. The rearrangement joins TRBV4-1 to TRBJ2-7; D could derive from TRBD1 or TRBD2 (5 bases each). Trimming shortened V by 0 bases and J by 6 bases, and 12 bases separated the two germline ends. Germline values: CDR1 MGHRA, CDR2 YSYEKL. This CDR3 is 14 amino acids long. The CDR3 loop reads CASSQDWWGSEQYF. CDR3 coding DNA: TGCGCCAGCAGCCAAGATTGGTGGGGGTCCGAGCAGTACTTC.

This clonotype has at least ten counts. This rearrangement joins TRBV5-1 to TRBJ2-7; weak D call: TRBD1 (7 bases). This CDR3 comprises 16 residues. V lost 4 bases to trimming and J lost 4 bases, with 21 bases between them. Germline V gene sequence: CDR1 SGHRS, CDR2 YFSETQ. The CDR3 loop reads CASSTGRDSPSYEQYF. CDR3 DNA sequence: TGCGCCAGCAGCACCGGGCGGGACAGTCCTAGTTACGAGCAGTACTTC.

The table lists this clonotype with many counts. CDR3 in DNA: TGCGCCAGCAGCCGTCCCGGGACAGGGTCTTTGGATACGCAGTATTTT. It is translated as CASSRPGTGSLDTQYF. The rearrangement uses TRBV4-1 and TRBJ2-3; 9 bases fit TRBD1. V lost 4 bases to trimming and J lost 6 bases; unmatched junction nucleotides: 11. There are 16 residues in the CDR3. Germline values: CDR1 MGHRA, CDR2 YSYEKL.

At least ten counts were recorded for this clonotype. This chain uses TRBV4-2 with TRBJ1-5; D may be TRBD1 (6 bases). This CDR3 region has 17 residues. Germline lookup yields CDR1 LGHNA and CDR2 YNFKEQ. V was cut by 5 bases and J by 0 bases, with 17 bases left in between. The CDR3, as DNA: TGTGCCAGCAGCTCCCACGCCGGACAGAGTAGCAATCAGCCCCAGCATTTT. The encoded protein is CASSSHAGQSSNQPQHF.

Ten or more counts support this clonotype. V usage is TRBV3-1 and J usage is TRBJ1-2; D is ambiguous. V was cut by 2 bases and J by 6 bases, with 7 bases left in between. Germline assignment: CDR1 LGHDT and CDR2 YNNKEL (reference sequence). This CDR3 has 12 amino acids. CDR3: CASSQTGDGYTF. DNA of the CDR3: TGTGCCAGCAGCCAAACGGGCGATGGCTACACCTTC.

This clonotype was counted ten times or more. V is TRBV7-8 and J is TRBJ1-3; D gene unclear. CDR3 length equals 15 residues. V dropped 3 bases and J dropped 0 bases, with 9 bases sitting between them. Per the germline V gene, CDR1 is SGHVS and CDR2 is FQNEAQ. CDR3: CASSLRWVSGNTIYF. The DNA of the CDR3 is TGTGCCAGCAGCTTGCGTTGGGTCTCTGGAAACACCATATATTTT. Full variable domain (missing parts from reference TRBV7-8 and TRBJ1-3): GAGVSQSPRYKVAKRGQDVALRCDPISGHVSLFWYQQALGQGPEFLTYFQNEAQLDKSGLPSDRFFAERPEGSVSTLKIQRTQQEDSAVYLCASSLRWVSGNTIYFGEGSWLTVV.